The present T cell receptor (beta chain) was sequenced within a study of blood T cell repertoires in COVID-19. V was shortened by 4 bases and J by 7 bases, with 16 bases between the two germline ends. The CDR3 length is 15 residues. The germline gives CDR1 LNHDA, CDR2 SQIVND (reference sequence). Original handling: Amplification with reference gene primers provided the estimates of nucleated cell counts. The protocol was immunoSEQ multiplex PCR, while the TCRdb copy is restricted to in-frame clones and leaves out a portion. The V and J calls and clone size come from that table; D and trimming were worked out from the DNA. The sample has hundreds of thousands of clones, approximately 88% seen once.

The chain carries TRBV19 and TRBJ2-2, with a possible D match to TRBD2 (5 bases). The sample comprised peripheral blood. This sequence was found in a woman aged 25 to 45 with acute or convalescent COVID-19. The CDR3 coding sequence is TGTGCCAGTAGTACTCAGGTGGCCGGAGGCGGGGAGCTGTTTTTT. Its translation is CASSTQVAGGGELFF.